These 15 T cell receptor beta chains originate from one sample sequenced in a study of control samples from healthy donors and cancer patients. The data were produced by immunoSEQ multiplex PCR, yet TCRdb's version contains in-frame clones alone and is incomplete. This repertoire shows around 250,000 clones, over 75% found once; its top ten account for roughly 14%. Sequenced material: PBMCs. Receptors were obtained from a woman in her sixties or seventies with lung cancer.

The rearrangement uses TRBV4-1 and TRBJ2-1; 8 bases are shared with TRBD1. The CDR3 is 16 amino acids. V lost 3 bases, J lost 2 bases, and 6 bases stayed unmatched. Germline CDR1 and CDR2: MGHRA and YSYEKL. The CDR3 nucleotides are TGCGCCAGCAGCCAGCAACAGGGGGGACCCTACAATGAGCAGTTCTTC. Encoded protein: CASSQQQGGPYNEQFF.

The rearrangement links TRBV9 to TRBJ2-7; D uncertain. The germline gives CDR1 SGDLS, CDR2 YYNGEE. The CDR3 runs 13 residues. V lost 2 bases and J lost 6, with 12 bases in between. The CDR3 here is CASSVGPLSEQYF. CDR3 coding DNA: TGTGCCAGCAGCGTCGGACCCCTCAGCGAGCAGTACTTC.

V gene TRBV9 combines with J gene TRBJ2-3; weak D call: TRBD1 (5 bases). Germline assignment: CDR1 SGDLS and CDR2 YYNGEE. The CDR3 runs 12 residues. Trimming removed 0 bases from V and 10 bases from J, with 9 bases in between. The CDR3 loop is CASSVVEGAQYF. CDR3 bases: TGTGCCAGCAGCGTAGTCGAAGGGGCGCAGTATTTT.

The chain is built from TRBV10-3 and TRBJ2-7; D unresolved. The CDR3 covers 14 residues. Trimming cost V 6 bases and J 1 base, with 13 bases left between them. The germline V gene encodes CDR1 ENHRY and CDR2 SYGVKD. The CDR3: CAIRDEKGSYEQYF. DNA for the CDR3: TGTGCCATCAGGGACGAAAAGGGATCCTACGAGCAGTACTTC.

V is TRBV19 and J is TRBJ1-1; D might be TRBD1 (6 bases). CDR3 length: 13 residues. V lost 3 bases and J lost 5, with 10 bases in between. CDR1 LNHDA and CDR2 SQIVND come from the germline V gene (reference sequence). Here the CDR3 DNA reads TGTGCCAGTAGTATGGGGGCGTGGACTGAAGCTTTCTTT. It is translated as CASSMGAWTEAFF.

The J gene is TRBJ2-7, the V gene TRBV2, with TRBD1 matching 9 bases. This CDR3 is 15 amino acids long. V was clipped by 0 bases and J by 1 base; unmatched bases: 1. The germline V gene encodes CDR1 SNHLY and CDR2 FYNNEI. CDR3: CASSEATGGSYEQYF. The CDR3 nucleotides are TGTGCCAGCAGTGAAGCGACAGGGGGTTCCTACGAGCAGTACTTC. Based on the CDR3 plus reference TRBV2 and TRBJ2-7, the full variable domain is EPEVTQTPSHQVTQMGQEVILRCVPISNHLYFYWYRQILGQKVEFLVSFYNNEISEKSEIFDDQFSVERPDGSNFTLKIRSTKLEDSAMYFCASSEATGGSYEQYFGPGTRLTVT.

The CDR3 DNA is TGTGCCAGTAGTATATCAGCGGTGAGGAGGGCTGGTGAGCAGTTCTTC. Encoded protein: CASSISAVRRAGEQFF. This chain connects TRBV19 to TRBJ2-1; perhaps TRBD2 as D (6 bases). CDR1 is LNHDA, CDR2 SQIVND, per germline (reference sequence). The V and J ends lost 2 bases and 9 bases respectively, with 20 bases between them. The CDR3 sequence is 16 residues long. The full variable domain, in which reference TRBV19 and TRBJ2-1 provide the parts outside the CDR3, is DGGITQSPKYLFRKEGQNVTLSCEQNLNHDAMYWYRQDPGQGLRLIYYSQIVNDFQKGDIAEGYSVSREKKESFPLTVTSAQKNPTAFYLCASSISAVRRAGEQFFGPGTRLTVL.

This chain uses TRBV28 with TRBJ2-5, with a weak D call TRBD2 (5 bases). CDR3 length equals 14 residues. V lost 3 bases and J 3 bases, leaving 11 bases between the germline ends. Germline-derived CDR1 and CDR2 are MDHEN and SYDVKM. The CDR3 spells CASSFFAGKETQYF. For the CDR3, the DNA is TGTGCCAGCAGTTTCTTTGCGGGCAAAGAGACCCAGTACTTC. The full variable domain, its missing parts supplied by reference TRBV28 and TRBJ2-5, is DVKVTQSSRYLVKRTGEKVFLECVQDMDHENMFWYRQDPGLGLRLIYFSYDVKMKEKGDIPEGYSVSREKKERFSLILESASTNQTSMYLCASSFFAGKETQYFGPGTRLLVL.

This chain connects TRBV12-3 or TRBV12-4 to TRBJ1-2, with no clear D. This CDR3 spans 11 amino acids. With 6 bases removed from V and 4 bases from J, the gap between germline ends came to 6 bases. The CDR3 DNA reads TGTGCCAGCAGGGCCCCCTATGGCTACACCTTC. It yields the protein CASRAPYGYTF.

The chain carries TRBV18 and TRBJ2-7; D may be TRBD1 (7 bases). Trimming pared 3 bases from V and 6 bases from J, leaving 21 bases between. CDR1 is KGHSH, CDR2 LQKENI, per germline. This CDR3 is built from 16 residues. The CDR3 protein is CASSPFRQGEGGEQYF. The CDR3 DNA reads TGTGCCAGCTCACCCTTCAGACAGGGAGAGGGAGGCGAGCAGTACTTC.

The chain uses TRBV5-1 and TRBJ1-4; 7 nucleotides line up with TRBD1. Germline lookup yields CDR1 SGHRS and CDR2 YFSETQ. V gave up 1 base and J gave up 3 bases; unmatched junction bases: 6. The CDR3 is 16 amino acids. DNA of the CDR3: TGCGCCAGCAGCTTGCAAGGGGGCCCGTCTAATGAAAAACTGTTTTTT. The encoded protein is CASSLQGGPSNEKLFF.

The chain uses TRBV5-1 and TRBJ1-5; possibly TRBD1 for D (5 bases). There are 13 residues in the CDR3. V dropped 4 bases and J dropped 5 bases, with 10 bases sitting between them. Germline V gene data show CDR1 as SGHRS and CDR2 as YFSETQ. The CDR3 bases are TGCGCCAGCAGCGGGGGTTCAGATCAGCCCCAGCATTTT. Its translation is CASSGGSDQPQHF. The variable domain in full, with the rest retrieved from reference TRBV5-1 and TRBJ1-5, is KAGVTQTPRYLIKTRGQQVTLSCSPISGHRSVSWYQQTPGQGLQFLFEYFSETQRNKGNFPGRFSGRQFSNSRSEMNVSTLELGDSALYLCASSGGSDQPQHFGDGTRLSIL.

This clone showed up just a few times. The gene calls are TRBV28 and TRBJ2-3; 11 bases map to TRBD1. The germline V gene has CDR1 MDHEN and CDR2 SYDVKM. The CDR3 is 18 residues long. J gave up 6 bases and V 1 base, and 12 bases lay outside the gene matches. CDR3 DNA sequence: TGTGCCAGCAGTTTATCCCCGGGACAGGGGGATCGGGCCGATACGCAGTATTTT. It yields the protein CASSLSPGQGDRADTQYF.

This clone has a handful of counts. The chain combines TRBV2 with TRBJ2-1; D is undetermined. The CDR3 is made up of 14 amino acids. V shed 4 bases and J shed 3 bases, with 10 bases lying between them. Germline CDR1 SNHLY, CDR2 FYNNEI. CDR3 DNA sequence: TGTGCCAGCAGTGCATACCTACTCTACAATGAGCAGTTCTTC. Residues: CASSAYLLYNEQFF.

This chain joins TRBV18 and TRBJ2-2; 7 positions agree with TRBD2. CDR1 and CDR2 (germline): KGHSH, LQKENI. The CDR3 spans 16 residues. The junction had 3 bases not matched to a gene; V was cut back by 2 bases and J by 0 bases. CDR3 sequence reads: CASSPKGGANTGELFF. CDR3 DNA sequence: TGTGCCAGCTCACCAAAGGGAGGGGCGAACACCGGGGAGCTGTTTTTT.